One and the same sample provided the 20 T cell receptor beta chains below, sequenced in a study of T cell responses to AZD1222 COVID-19 vaccine. Some clones are missing from TCRdb's copy, which holds only in-frame ones; the method was immunoSEQ multiplex PCR. The table lists around 130,000 clones, 88% of them singletons. The sample in question was peripheral blood, obtained on day 0 of AZD1222 vaccination. These receptors originate from an adult in good health.

The CDR3 DNA reads TGCGCCAGCAGTGATTCCAGGGGGCTATCACCCCTCCACTTT. Translation gives CASSDSRGLSPLHF. The chain is built from TRBV10-1 and TRBJ1-6; 8 positions match TRBD1. This CDR3 region has 14 residues. Germline V CDR1 and CDR2: WNHNN, SYGVQD (reference sequence). V gave up 3 bases and J gave up 10 bases; unmatched junction bases: 5.

The rearrangement joins TRBV18 to TRBJ2-4, with 14 bases identical to TRBD2. From germline, CDR1 is KGHSH and CDR2 LQKENI. The length of the CDR3 is 15 residues. With V trimmed by 6 bases and J by 8 bases, 6 bases remained unmatched. Here the CDR3 DNA reads TGTGCCAGCTCCGGGACTAGCGGGAGTCGTGACATTCAGTACTTC. It is translated as CASSGTSGSRDIQYF. Complete variable domain (other parts from reference TRBV18 and TRBJ2-4): NAGVMQNPRHLVRRRGQEARLRCSPMKGHSHVYWYRQLPEEGLKFMVYLQKENIIDESGMPKERFSAEFPKEGPSILRIQQVVRGDSAAYFCASSGTSGSRDIQYFGAGTRLSVL.

The rearrangement links TRBV2 to TRBJ1-4; D uncertain. Trimming removed 9 bases at V and 0 bases at J, with 8 bases between. CDR1 and CDR2 (germline): SNHLY, FYNNEI. The CDR3 is 13 amino acids. CDR3: CARSIATNEKLFF. The CDR3 coding sequence is TGTGCCAGGTCGATTGCAACTAATGAAAAACTGTTTTTT.

The V and J genes are TRBV7-9 and TRBJ2-7; D might be TRBD1 (7 bases). Per the germline V gene, CDR1 is SEHNR and CDR2 is FQNEAQ (reference sequence). The CDR3 extends over 14 amino acids. V was pared by 1 base and J by 5 bases, with 12 bases between. CDR3 DNA: TGTGCCAGCAGCTTAGAACAGGGGAGGAACGAGCAGTACTTC. This sequence encodes CASSLEQGRNEQYF. Variable domain in full (rest from reference TRBV7-9 and TRBJ2-7): DTGVSQNPRHKITKRGQNVTFRCDPISEHNRLYWYRQTLGQGPEFLTYFQNEAQLEKSRLLSDRFSAERPKGSFSTLEIQRTEQGDSAMYLCASSLEQGRNEQYFGPGTRLTVT.

The chain combines TRBV30 with TRBJ2-1; 8 positions agree with TRBD2. V gave up 3 bases and J gave up 8 bases; unmatched junction bases: 6. CDR1 is GTSNPN, CDR2 SVGIG, per germline (reference sequence). The CDR3 contains 13 residues. CDR3 sequence reads: CAWRTSVWDEQFF. The CDR3 DNA is TGTGCCTGGAGGACTAGCGTTTGGGATGAGCAGTTCTTC.

The chain uses TRBV4-3 and TRBJ1-4; possible D gene TRBD1, 6 bases. This CDR3 contains 16 residues. The V end lost 0 bases, the J end lost 7 bases, and 15 bases lay between the germline ends. Germline V gene lookup returns CDR1 LGHNA and CDR2 YSLEER. The CDR3 coding sequence is TGCGCCAGCAGCCAAGATCGGGTAGTAGGGGGTGAAAAACTGTTTTTT. Amino acids: CASSQDRVVGGEKLFF.

V usage is TRBV11-2 and J usage is TRBJ1-1; D not resolved. The CDR3 consists of 16 residues. Trimming removed 5 bases at V and 1 base at J, with 17 bases between. CDR1 SGHAT and CDR2 FQNNGV come from the germline V gene. This chain's CDR3 is CASSTTPITENTEAFF. For the CDR3, the DNA is TGTGCCAGCAGCACAACACCTATTACGGAGAACACTGAAGCTTTCTTT.

The rearrangement joins TRBV2 to TRBJ1-3; no definite D call. The germline V gene encodes CDR1 SNHLY and CDR2 FYNNEI. V lost 6 bases and J 0 bases, leaving 9 bases between the germline ends. The CDR3 runs 14 residues. CDR3 amino acids: CASRQWASGNTIYF. The CDR3 nucleotides are TGTGCCAGCAGGCAATGGGCCTCTGGAAACACCATATATTTT.

The rearrangement links TRBV5-4 to TRBJ2-5; 11 nucleotides agree with TRBD1. Germline-derived CDR1 and CDR2 are SGHNT and YYREEE (reference sequence). The CDR3 is 15 residues long. J was trimmed by 5 bases and V by 4 bases; bases with no gene match: 7. The CDR3 region has the DNA TGTGCCAGCAGCCCACGGACAGGGGGCGTGGAGACCCAGTACTTC. Amino acid sequence: CASSPRTGGVETQYF. Full variable domain (remainder filled in from reference TRBV5-4 and TRBJ2-5): ETGVTQSPTHLIKTRGQQVTLRCSSQSGHNTVSWYQQALGQGPQFIFQYYREEENGRGNFPPRFSGLQFPNYSSELNVNALELDDSALYLCASSPRTGGVETQYFGPGTRLLVL.

V gene TRBV7-8 combines with J gene TRBJ2-1, with D uncertain. CDR1 is SGHVS, CDR2 FQNEAQ, per germline. Deletions cut 2 bases from V and 3 bases from J, with 8 bases between. The CDR3 totals 14 residues. In nucleotides, the CDR3 is TGTGCCAGCAGCTTAAGCTCACTCTACAATGAGCAGTTCTTC. Translating it yields CASSLSSLYNEQFF.

The chain uses TRBV28 and TRBJ2-3, with TRBD2 as a possible D gene (6 bases). CDR3 size: 19 residues. Trimming shortened V by 4 bases and J by 0 bases, and 23 bases separated the two germline ends. Looked up from germline, CDR1 is MDHEN and CDR2 is SYDVKM. The CDR3: CASSSVWVGDWESTDTQYF. The CDR3 DNA is TGTGCCAGCAGTTCCGTTTGGGTGGGGGACTGGGAGAGCACAGATACGCAGTATTTT.

The genes are TRBV10-3 and TRBJ1-2; tentatively, D is TRBD1 (6 bases). The CDR3 loop spans 12 amino acids. Trimming removed 6 bases from V and 7 bases from J, with 12 bases in between. Germline values: CDR1 ENHRY, CDR2 SYGVKD. The DNA for the CDR3 is TGTGCCATCAGAGCAGGGGTCGGTGGCTACACCTTC. It translates to CAIRAGVGGYTF.

V is TRBV2 and J is TRBJ1-1; D gene unclear. The CDR3 spans 14 residues. Germline V lookup: CDR1 SNHLY, CDR2 FYNNEI. V was shortened by 6 bases and J by 0 bases, with 11 bases between the two germline ends. CDR3 sequence (DNA): TGTGCCAGCAGCTTGGGGAGGATGAACACTGAAGCTTTCTTT. Its translation is CASSLGRMNTEAFF.

The chain recombines TRBV19 with TRBJ1-2; no definite D call. Trimming removed 5 bases at V and 8 bases at J, with 18 bases between. This CDR3 region has 14 residues. Germline V CDR1 and CDR2: LNHDA, SQIVND (reference sequence). CDR3 nucleotide sequence: TGTGCCAGTAGTTTTACCGGGTCCCTATGGGGCTACACCTTC. Translating gives CASSFTGSLWGYTF.

This chain links TRBV10-3 with TRBJ2-3, with 8 bases fitting TRBD1. CDR3 length: 13 amino acids. V was pared by 11 bases and J by 0 bases, with 4 bases of the junction left unmatched. CDR1 is ENHRY and CDR2 is SYGVKD in the germline V gene. The DNA for the CDR3 is TGTGCCGTCACAGGGGGAAGCACAGATACGCAGTATTTT. It translates to CAVTGGSTDTQYF.

In its sample, this clone was seen once. The chain has TRBV6-6 and TRBJ2-1; 9 positions agree with TRBD2. Per the germline V gene, CDR1 is MNHNY and CDR2 is SVGAGI (reference sequence). This CDR3 contains 12 residues. V shed 6 bases and J 9 bases; nucleotides not matched to a gene: 3. CDR3 in DNA: TGTGCCAGCAGGTCGGGACTAGCTGAGCAGTTCTTC. It specifies CASRSGLAEQFF.

V and J are TRBV5-1 and TRBJ2-7, with D maybe TRBD1 (6 bases). The CDR3 totals 14 residues. V lost 4 bases, J lost 2 bases, and 13 bases lay in between. Germline V CDR1 and CDR2: SGHRS, YFSETQ. This CDR3 is CASSLAKGAYEQYF. The CDR3 DNA reads as TGCGCCAGCAGCCTGGCGAAGGGGGCCTACGAGCAGTACTTC.

The chain carries TRBV2 and TRBJ2-1, with 7 bases fitting TRBD2. This CDR3 is built from 15 residues. Unmatched junction bases numbered 5, after V lost 0 bases and J lost 6 bases. Germline V CDR1 and CDR2: SNHLY, FYNNEI. The CDR3 DNA sequence: TGTGCCAGCAGTGAAGCGAACGGGGGGAGCAATGAGCAGTTCTTC. Amino acids: CASSEANGGSNEQFF.

This chain links TRBV12-2 with TRBJ2-7. TRBV12-2 is a recognized pseudogene. The CDR3 has 14 residues. The CDR3 coding sequence is TGTGCAAGTCGTTTACCCCCCAGGACCGACGAGCAGTACTTC. Its protein is CASRLPPRTDEQYF.

This clone was counted a single time. The chain joins TRBV9 to TRBJ1-4; the D gene is possibly TRBD1 (6 bases). V was clipped by 3 bases and J by 0 bases, with 15 bases between them. This CDR3 has 17 amino acids. Per germline, CDR1 SGDLS and CDR2 YYNGEE. Here the CDR3 DNA reads TGTGCCAGCAGCGCAGGACAGTTTTTTACAACTAATGAAAAACTGTTTTTT. Translating gives CASSAGQFFTTNEKLFF.